This T cell receptor (beta chain) was recorded in a study of blood T cell repertoires in COVID-19. Study overall: Acute and convalescent COVID-19 samples came from the United States, Italy and Spain. From T cells, B-cell-depleted T cells, or PBMCs came the material, which was cDNA or gDNA.

Original data processing: Estimates of nucleated cell counts were drawn from the amplification of reference gene primers. The repertoire was sequenced with immunoSEQ multiplex PCR; TCRdb's copy has only in-frame clones and lacks some. The V and J calls and clone size are taken from that table; D and trimming were inferred from the DNA. In the table there are over 250,000 clones, 70% to 85% of which are singletons. Between the trimmed V and J ends, which lost 1 base and 2 bases, there was a span of 8 bases. CDR1 and CDR2 from the germline V gene are LGHDT and YNNKEL (reference sequence). The CDR3 runs 14 residues. To note about this clone: The identical CDR3 is also encoded by other nucleotide sequences in the sample.

Material: peripheral blood. This receptor was identified in a human donor with COVID-19, enrolled during active disease. The donor label of this sample is uncertain. The chain carries TRBV3-1 (or the pseudogene TRBV3-2) and TRBJ1-1; TRBD1 is a possible D gene (5 bases). The CDR3 DNA follows: TGTGCCAGCAGCCAAGTAGACAGAAACACTGAAGCTTTCTTT. Protein sequence: CASSQVDRNTEAFF.